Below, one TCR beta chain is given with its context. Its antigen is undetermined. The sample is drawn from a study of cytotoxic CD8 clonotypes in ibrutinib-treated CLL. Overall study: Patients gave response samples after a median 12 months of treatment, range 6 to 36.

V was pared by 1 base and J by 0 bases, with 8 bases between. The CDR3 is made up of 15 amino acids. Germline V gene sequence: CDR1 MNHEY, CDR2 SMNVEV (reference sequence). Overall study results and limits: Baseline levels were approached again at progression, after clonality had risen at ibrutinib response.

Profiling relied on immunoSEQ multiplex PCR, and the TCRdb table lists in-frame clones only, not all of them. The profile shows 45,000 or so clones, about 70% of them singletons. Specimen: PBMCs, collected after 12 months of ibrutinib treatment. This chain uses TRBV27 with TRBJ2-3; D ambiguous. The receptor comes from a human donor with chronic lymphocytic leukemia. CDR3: CASSLYFGSTDTQYF. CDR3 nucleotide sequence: TGTGCCAGCAGTTTATACTTCGGCAGCACAGATACGCAGTATTTT.